This TCR beta chain is from a study of post-analysis software for immune sequencing data. Looked up from germline, CDR1 is SGHTA and CDR2 is FQGNSA. The CDR3 covers 16 residues. V lost 2 bases and J lost 2, with 12 bases in between. Incorporated into the TCR beta cDNA libraries were unique molecular identifiers, which served to reduce PCR and sequencing biases. There were 1 to 10 million T cells, and about 500,000 cDNA molecules came from them. TCRdb used MiXCR to reprocess the PCR reads, holding one entry per CDR3 protein. The profile covers about 170,000 distinct CDR3 sequences, with 25% to 35% appearing a single time and about 1.6% taken by the ten largest. On this clonotype: Its antigen is as yet unknown.

Findings and caveats of the study: When compared against controls, multiple sclerosis patients showed significantly lower normalized Chao1 diversity. Included in a set of roughly five TRBV segments more frequent in patients than controls were TRBV5-6, TRBV5-1 and TRBV20-1.

The specimen sequenced was blood. This chain joins TRBV7-2 and TRBJ2-2; the D is unclear. This clonotype was obtained from a girl aged 5-17 years with multiple sclerosis. This CDR3 is CASSLSVQANTGELFF. CDR3 bases: TGTGCCAGCAGCTTATCGGTCCAGGCAAACACCGGGGAGCTGTTTTTT.